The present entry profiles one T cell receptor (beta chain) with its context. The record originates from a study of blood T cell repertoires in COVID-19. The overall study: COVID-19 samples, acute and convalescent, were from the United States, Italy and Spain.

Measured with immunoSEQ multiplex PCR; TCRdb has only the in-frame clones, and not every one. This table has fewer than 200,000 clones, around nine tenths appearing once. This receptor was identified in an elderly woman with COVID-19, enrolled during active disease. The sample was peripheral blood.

CDR3 coding DNA: TGTGCCAGCAGCTTAATTGAGGGAGCAGATACGCAGTATTTT. Translation gives CASSLIEGADTQYF. V and J are TRBV7-6 and TRBJ2-3; the D gene is possibly TRBD2 (5 bases). Germline V gene data show CDR1 as SGHVS and CDR2 as FNYEAQ. The ends were cut back, 2 bases at V and 4 bases at J, with 10 bases in the middle. CDR3 length: 14 residues.